The 21 T cell receptor beta chains in this list originate from one sample, sequenced in a study of radiation and T cells in renal cell carcinoma. The time point is: baseline pretreatment blood. Treatment described: 15 Gy SBRT to primary tumor, nephrectomy 4 weeks later. Profiling relied on immunoSEQ multiplex PCR, and the TCRdb table lists in-frame clones only, not all of them. The table records approximately 94,000 clones, 82% of them present only once. The sample in question was blood, obtained from a patient whose treatment included radiotherapy and nephrectomy. The source of these receptors is a man in his fifties or sixties with renal cell carcinoma.

The rearrangement joins TRBV9 to TRBJ1-2; 10 bases agree with TRBD1. After removal of 4 bases from V and 2 bases from J, the junction contained 5 bases not matched to a gene. This CDR3 is built from 15 residues. Germline V gives CDR1 SGDLS, CDR2 YYNGEE. The DNA for the CDR3 is TGTGCCAGCAGCACGCGGACAGGGGGGAACTATGGCTACACCTTC. This encodes CASSTRTGGNYGYTF.

V usage is TRBV25-1 and J usage is TRBJ1-1; TRBD1 matches at 7 bases. The CDR3 is made up of 12 amino acids. Trimming removed 6 bases from V and 5 bases from J; junction bases left unmatched: 3. Germline V gene lookup returns CDR1 MGHDK and CDR2 SYGVNS. CDR3 bases: TGTGCCAGCAGCAGGGGGTGGACTGAAGCTTTCTTT. It specifies CASSRGWTEAFF.

The chain couples TRBV30 to TRBJ2-1; 7 positions agree with TRBD1. The CDR3 has 14 amino acids. The V and J ends lost 5 bases and 0 bases, in that order; junction bases with no gene match: 4. CDR1 is GTSNPN and CDR2 is SVGIG in the germline V gene (reference sequence). DNA of the CDR3: TGTGCCTGGGAGACAGGGAACTCCTACAATGAGCAGTTCTTC. It encodes CAWETGNSYNEQFF.

The CDR3 sequence is CSVDWAGLGETQYF. The CDR3 nucleotides read TGCAGCGTTGACTGGGCGGGGTTAGGGGAGACCCAGTACTTC. This chain links TRBV29-1 with TRBJ2-5; D may be TRBD2 (6 bases). The CDR3 contains 14 residues. Germline assignment: CDR1 SQVTM and CDR2 ANQGSEA. Between the trimmed V and J ends, which lost 3 bases and 5 bases, there was a span of 16 bases.

This chain uses TRBV4-2 with TRBJ2-1; D perhaps matches TRBD2 (6 bases). The V gene's germline CDR1 is LGHNA and CDR2 YNFKEQ. The CDR3 loop spans 15 amino acids. Trimming removed 4 bases from V and 0 bases from J, with 10 bases in between. CDR3 residues: CASSPRGSSYNEQFF. The CDR3 DNA follows: TGTGCCAGCAGCCCCCGGGGGTCCTCCTACAATGAGCAGTTCTTC.

The chain uses TRBV5-1 and TRBJ1-1, with a tentative D call TRBD1 (5 bases). Germline CDR1 and CDR2: SGHRS and YFSETQ. The length of the CDR3 is 14 residues. The germline V and J ends were trimmed by 0 bases and 11 bases, with 17 bases remaining between them. The CDR3 spells CASSLDDPRVLAFF. The CDR3 nucleotides are TGCGCCAGCAGCTTGGACGACCCCAGGGTGTTGGCTTTCTTT. Together with reference TRBV5-1 and TRBJ1-1, the CDR3 gives the full variable domain: KAGVTQTPRYLIKTRGQQVTLSCSPISGHRSVSWYQQTPGQGLQFLFEYFSETQRNKGNFPGRFSGRQFSNSRSEMNVSTLELGDSALYLCASSLDDPRVLAFFGQGTRLTVV.

The chain recombines TRBV6-5 with TRBJ2-2; no clear D gene. The CDR3 runs 10 residues. Germline V lookup: CDR1 MNHEY, CDR2 SVGAGI. Trimming took off 9 bases at V and 1 base at J, with 0 bases between the two ends. The CDR3 sequence is CARNTGELFF. In DNA, the CDR3 is TGTGCCAGGAACACCGGGGAGCTGTTTTTT.

The rearrangement joins TRBV2 to TRBJ2-3; 10 nucleotides align to TRBD2. Trimming cost V 0 bases and J 0 bases; bases outside gene matches: 6. This CDR3 has 18 amino acids. Germline V gene lookup returns CDR1 SNHLY and CDR2 FYNNEI. CDR3 bases: TGTGCCAGCAGTGAAGCGACCGGGACTAGCGAAAGCACAGATACGCAGTATTTT. Residues: CASSEATGTSESTDTQYF.

The chain recombines TRBV28 with TRBJ1-1, with D uncertain. Germline CDR1 MDHEN, CDR2 SYDVKM. The ends were cut back, 3 bases at V and 3 bases at J, with 11 bases in the middle. This CDR3 spans 14 amino acids. CDR3 loop: CASSLPVGYTEAFF. The CDR3 DNA is TGTGCCAGCAGTTTGCCGGTGGGTTACACTGAAGCTTTCTTT.

The chain recombines TRBV29-1 with TRBJ2-7; D possibly corresponds to TRBD1 (6 bases). Trimming stripped 6 bases from V and 0 bases from J, with 18 bases between. The CDR3 is 15 amino acids. Germline CDR1 is SQVTM and CDR2 is ANQGSEA. CDR3 loop: CSVLQGRGSSYEQYF. The CDR3, as DNA: TGCAGCGTCTTACAGGGAAGAGGCAGCTCCTACGAGCAGTACTTC.

The V gene is TRBV4-1, the J gene TRBJ2-2; either TRBD1 or TRBD2 may supply D (5 bases each). The V and J ends lost 3 bases and 2 bases respectively, with 16 bases between them. CDR1 is MGHRA, CDR2 YSYEKL, per germline. CDR3 length equals 17 residues. The CDR3 protein is CASSHQSGTANTGELFF. CDR3 coding DNA: TGCGCCAGCAGCCATCAATCCGGGACGGCTAACACCGGGGAGCTGTTTTTT.

This clone was detected only once. V is TRBV7-9 and J is TRBJ2-3; D unresolved. V gave up 3 bases and J gave up 4 bases, with 17 bases separating them. The CDR3 is 16 amino acids. CDR1 SEHNR and CDR2 FQNEAQ come from the germline V gene (reference sequence). The DNA of the CDR3 is TGTGCCAGCAGCTTGCTCACCCCCGCTAGGGCAGATACGCAGTATTTT. Translation: CASSLLTPARADTQYF.

This chain links TRBV25-1 with TRBJ2-3; TRBD1 agrees at 8 bases. This CDR3 has 13 residues. V dropped 8 bases and J dropped 5; count of bases not matched to a gene: 6. CDR1 MGHDK and CDR2 SYGVNS come from the germline V gene. DNA of the CDR3: TGTGCCAGCGAGGACAGGGCGAAAGATACGCAGTATTTT. Protein: CASEDRAKDTQYF.

V is TRBV7-8 and J is TRBJ2-7; D may be TRBD1 (6 bases). The CDR3 spans 16 residues. Germline CDR1 reads SGHVS; CDR2 reads FQNEAQ. V lost 0 bases and J 4 bases, leaving 16 bases between the germline ends. This chain's CDR3 is CASSLAIGGAGYEQYF. CDR3 in DNA: TGTGCCAGCAGCTTAGCGATTGGGGGCGCCGGATACGAGCAGTACTTC.

The V call is TRBV7-8, the J call TRBJ2-7; D uncertain. Per germline, CDR1 SGHVS and CDR2 FQNEAQ. The CDR3 consists of 13 residues. V was pared by 1 base and J by 3 bases, with 7 bases between. As DNA, the CDR3 is TGTGCCAGCAGCTTAGGGGCCATCTACGAGCAGTACTTC. It is translated as CASSLGAIYEQYF.

The V and J genes are TRBV28 and TRBJ2-5, with TRBD1 matching over 10 bases. The V and J ends lost 6 bases and 3 bases, in that order; junction bases with no gene match: 10. The germline V gene has CDR1 MDHEN and CDR2 SYDVKM. There are 16 residues in the CDR3. The CDR3 DNA is TGTGCCAGCAGACCCTACCTAGGGACAGGGGAAGAGACCCAGTACTTC. This gives the protein CASRPYLGTGEETQYF.

On this clone: Other nucleotide sequences from this sample produce the same CDR3. The chain carries TRBV7-2 and TRBJ2-1; D is ambiguous. The CDR3 length is 12 residues. Trimming removed 0 bases from V and 7 bases from J, with 4 bases in between. Germline values: CDR1 SGHTA, CDR2 FQGNSA. The CDR3 region has the DNA TGTGCCAGCAGCTTAGCCGAGAATGAGCAGTTCTTC. Its protein product is CASSLAENEQFF.

V and J are TRBV29-1 and TRBJ2-1, with 8 bases lining up with TRBD2. CDR3 length: 13 amino acids. V shed 8 bases, J shed 9 bases, and the junction held 12 bases outside the gene matches. Germline CDR1 and CDR2: SQVTM and ANQGSEA. The CDR3 coding sequence is TGCAGCCTCTCCTACACGGGAGGGGTTGAGCAGTTCTTC. Amino acids: CSLSYTGGVEQFF.

This rearrangement joins TRBV28 to TRBJ1-4, with TRBD1 identical over 7 bases. Per the germline V gene, CDR1 is MDHEN and CDR2 is SYDVKM. The V gene end was trimmed by 5 bases and the J gene end by 2 bases; junction bases not matched to a gene: 8. The CDR3 is 16 residues long. This CDR3 is CASSLPSTGTNEKLFF. As DNA, the CDR3 is TGTGCCAGCAGTCTACCCTCGACAGGGACTAATGAAAAACTGTTTTTT.

The chain is built from TRBV25-1 and TRBJ2-3, with unresolved D. The germline CDR1 and CDR2 sequences are MGHDK and SYGVNS. The CDR3 runs 16 residues. V dropped 1 base and J dropped 3 bases, with 14 bases sitting between them. The CDR3 coding sequence is TGTGCCAGCAGTGAATTAAGGCTGAGTAGAACAGATACGCAGTATTTT. Protein sequence: CASSELRLSRTDTQYF. Drawing the rest from reference TRBV25-1 and TRBJ2-3, the complete variable domain is EADIYQTPRYLVIGTGKKITLECSQTMGHDKMYWYQQDPGMELHLIHYSYGVNSTEKGDLSSESTVSRIRTEHFPLTLESARPSHTSQYLCASSELRLSRTDTQYFGPGTRLTVL.

This clone occurred a few times. The DNA of the CDR3 is TGCGCCAGCAGCTTGACAGGGCCCTATAACACTGAAGCTTTCTTT. Translating it yields CASSLTGPYNTEAFF. The V call is TRBV5-1, the J call TRBJ1-1; maybe TRBD1 (6 bases). This CDR3 contains 15 residues. The V gene lost 1 base and the J gene lost 2 bases, with 12 bases spanning the gap. Germline CDR1 is SGHRS and CDR2 is YFSETQ.